These 28 T cell receptor beta chains came from one sample sequenced in a study of T cells in Graves' hyperthyroidism and ophthalmopathy. TCR beta CDR3 regions were amplified from RNA. The TCR CDR3 first-round RT-PCR relied on the HTBI primer set. TCRdb re-analysed the multiplex PCR reads in MiXCR, keeping a single row per CDR3 protein. Altogether 500,000 to 600,000 distinct CDR3 sequences are present, under 60% being singletons, with the ten largest covering approximately 8.4%. Sequenced: peripheral blood or thyroid tissue (not recorded which). All receptors come from a woman aged 18-29 years with Graves' hyperthyroidism.

This clonotype was found a few times. The chain recombines TRBV12-3 or TRBV12-4 with TRBJ2-7; 8 bases line up with TRBD2. The trim removed 6 bases at V and 7 bases at J, leaving 14 bases unmatched. The CDR3 is 15 amino acids. The CDR3 protein is CASSPEGQGTREQYF. The CDR3 region has the DNA TGTGCCAGCAGCCCCGAGGGGCAGGGGACTAGAGAGCAGTACTTC.

V is TRBV7-9 and J is TRBJ2-3, with D unresolved. The CDR3 has 16 amino acids. Germline assignment: CDR1 SEHNR and CDR2 FQNEAQ (reference sequence). The V and J ends lost 0 bases and 0 bases respectively, with 10 bases between them. CDR3 loop: CASSLAELLSTDTQYF. DNA for the CDR3: TGTGCCAGCAGCTTAGCGGAGCTCCTGAGCACAGATACGCAGTATTTT.

There are a few counts of this clonotype. The V and J genes are TRBV9 and TRBJ1-5; D ambiguous. The DNA end is a closer match to TRBJ2-3, so the J assignment may be wrong. The CDR3 is made up of 15 amino acids. Germline assignment: CDR1 SGDLS and CDR2 YYNGEE. For the CDR3, the DNA is TGTGCCAGCAGCGTAGCGGTTAGGAGCACAGATACGCAGTATTTT. Protein: CASSVAVRSTDTQYF.

The chain combines TRBV29-1 with TRBJ2-3; 9 bases match TRBD1. The trim removed 1 base at V and 0 bases at J, leaving 8 bases unmatched. The CDR3 contains 17 residues. Germline V gene lookup returns CDR1 SQVTM and CDR2 ANQGSEA. The CDR3 nucleotides are TGCAGCGTTGAAGGAAGCACCGGGACAGGGAGCACAGATACGCAGTATTTT. Translation gives CSVEGSTGTGSTDTQYF.

This clonotype showed up many times. DNA of the CDR3: TGTGCCAGTAGTATACCGGCTAGCGGCTCCTACGAGCAGTACTTC. This encodes CASSIPASGSYEQYF. The chain employs TRBV19 and TRBJ2-7, with 7 bases matching TRBD2. Germline CDR1 LNHDA, CDR2 SQIVND (reference sequence). The CDR3 loop spans 15 amino acids. J gave up 0 bases and V 2 bases, and 4 bases lay outside the gene matches.

The chain uses TRBV2 and TRBJ1-5; D uncertain. Germline V lookup: CDR1 SNHLY, CDR2 FYNNEI. V dropped 6 bases and J dropped 5 bases, with 11 bases sitting between them. The CDR3 covers 13 residues. DNA for the CDR3: TGTGCCAGCAGGGTCCGATGGGATCAGCCCCAGCATTTT. Its protein is CASRVRWDQPQHF.

Remarks on this clonotype: It may be a read error: a sequence one base away is much more abundant. The chain recombines TRBV2 with TRBJ1-1; the match to TRBD1 covers 7 bases. CDR3 length: 16 amino acids. The germline V gene has CDR1 SNHLY and CDR2 FYNNEI. The CDR3 DNA reads TGTACCAGCAGTGAACTAAGGGTCAGGGGGGGGTCTGAAGCTTTCTTT. Protein: CTSSELRVRGGSEAFF.

The sample holds a few counts of this clonotype. The rearrangement links TRBV27 to TRBJ2-5; D unresolved. V was trimmed by 8 bases and J by 3 bases, leaving 10 bases between them. Germline CDR1 reads MNHEY; CDR2 reads SMNVEV (reference sequence). The CDR3 extends over 12 amino acids. In DNA form, the CDR3 reads TGTGCCAGCGTAGGCCCCAAAGAGACCCAGTACTTC. This translates into CASVGPKETQYF.

In DNA form, the CDR3 reads TGCAGCGCGACCGAGAGTGCTCATCAGCATTTT. This sequence encodes CSATESAHQHF. The rearrangement links TRBV29-1 to TRBJ1-5; D is unclear. CDR1 is SQVTM and CDR2 is ANQGSEA in the germline V gene. V was pared by 7 bases and J by 13 bases, with 17 bases between. The CDR3 covers 11 residues.

This clonotype was seen once. V and J are TRBV6-6 and TRBJ1-1; maybe TRBD1 (5 bases). With 2 bases removed from V and 0 bases from J, the gap between germline ends came to 28 bases. Germline-derived CDR1 and CDR2 are MNHNY and SVGAGI (reference sequence). The CDR3 totals 21 residues. CDR3 sequence: CASSYARGAQGPRPLNTEAFF. Written as DNA, the CDR3 is TGTGCCAGCAGTTACGCCCGAGGCGCGCAGGGACCGCGCCCCCTGAACACTGAAGCTTTCTTT.

Comment on this clonotype: At one boundary the junction diverges from the germline segment, which might be a read error. This chain connects TRBV15 to TRBJ2-7, with 13 nucleotides matching TRBD2. Germline V gene sequence: CDR1 LNHNV, CDR2 YYDKDF (reference sequence). This CDR3 has 15 residues. The CDR3 loop reads CAASKLAGGAYEQYF. The DNA for the CDR3 is TGTGCCGCCAGCAAACTAGCGGGAGGGGCTTACGAGCAGTACTTC. Complete variable domain (other parts from reference TRBV15 and TRBJ2-7): DAMVIQNPRYQVTQFGKPVTLSCSQTLNHNVMYWYQQKSSQAPKLLFHYYDKDFNNEADTPDNFQSRRPNTSFCFLDIRSPGLGDTAMYLCAASKLAGGAYEQYFGPGTRLTVT.

There are many counts of this clonotype. J is TRBJ2-7 and V is TRBV2, with a weak D call TRBD2 (5 bases). V lost 4 bases to trimming and J lost 1 base, with 20 bases between them. Germline V gives CDR1 SNHLY, CDR2 FYNNEI. The CDR3 covers 17 residues. Written as DNA, the CDR3 is TGTGCCAGCAGTGGGACTTTAAACGCCGAGGCGTCCTACGAGCAGTACTTC. Its translation: CASSGTLNAEASYEQYF.

The DNA for the CDR3 is TGTGCCAGTAGTAGGGGCGGGTCCCAAGAGACCCAGTACTTC. Its translation: CASSRGGSQETQYF. This chain joins TRBV19 and TRBJ2-5; TRBD1 or TRBD2 may be the D gene (5 bases each). Germline V gene data show CDR1 as LNHDA and CDR2 as SQIVND (reference sequence). The ends were cut back, 4 bases at V and 1 base at J, with 10 bases in the middle. The CDR3 covers 14 residues.

This clonotype was observed at least ten times. This chain uses TRBV4-2 with TRBJ1-5; TRBD1 matches 7 bases. The CDR3 is made up of 16 amino acids. Trimming removed 4 bases from V and 2 bases from J; junction bases left unmatched: 8. The germline CDR1 and CDR2 sequences are LGHNA and YNFKEQ. CDR3 coding DNA: TGTGCCAGCAGCCCCGGGACAGCCTCTCGCAATCAGCCCCAGCATTTT. Translated: CASSPGTASRNQPQHF.

In this sample, this clonotype turned up a few times. The V call is TRBV6-2 or TRBV6-3, the J call TRBJ2-2, with D possibly called TRBD1 or TRBD2 (5 bases each). Germline loops: CDR1 MNHEY, CDR2 SVGEGT. The V end was cut by 6 bases, the J end by 6 bases, with 17 bases between. The CDR3 has 15 amino acids. CDR3 sequence: CASSTQGAGAGELFF. CDR3 bases: TGTGCCAGCAGCACCCAGGGAGCCGGGGCCGGGGAGCTGTTTTTT.

This chain links TRBV7-2 with TRBJ2-5; maybe TRBD1 (6 bases). The V gene's germline CDR1 is SGHTA and CDR2 FQGNSA. Between the trimmed V and J ends, which lost 5 bases and 3 bases, there was a span of 13 bases. This CDR3 is 14 amino acids long. CDR3 sequence: CASSTTGLEETQYF. The CDR3, as DNA: TGTGCCAGCAGCACCACAGGGTTGGAAGAGACCCAGTACTTC.

V usage is TRBV5-1 and J usage is TRBJ1-2; D gene unclear. Germline CDR1 and CDR2: SGHRS and YFSETQ. This CDR3 is built from 14 residues. V gave up 0 bases and J gave up 12 bases, with 18 bases separating them. CDR3 loop: CASSLAERSSGNTF. The CDR3 nucleotides are TGCGCCAGCAGCTTGGCGGAGAGAAGCTCTGGAAACACCTTC.

This clonotype showed up just once. An end of the junction differs from the germline gene, which may be a read error. The chain recombines TRBV24-1 with TRBJ2-5; D is ambiguous. Germline V gene lookup returns CDR1 KGHDR and CDR2 SFDVKD. The CDR3 runs to 13 residues. The CDR3 loop reads CATGDLYQGTQYF. The CDR3, as DNA: TGTGCCACCGGTGACCTGTACCAAGGGACCCAGTACTTC.

This clonotype came up many times. The chain links TRBV6-5 to TRBJ1-5; D may be TRBD1 (6 bases). This CDR3 has 15 amino acids. Germline V gene sequence: CDR1 MNHEY, CDR2 SVGAGI. V was cut by 6 bases and J by 4 bases, with 16 bases left in between. The CDR3 DNA follows: TGTGCCAGCAGCCGAAGGGGGGTTGGAAATCAGCCCCAGCATTTT. Translation gives CASSRRGVGNQPQHF.

The genes are TRBV29-1 and TRBJ1-2, with 7 bases fitting TRBD1. The CDR3 contains 12 residues. The germline gives CDR1 SQVTM, CDR2 ANQGSEA. The V and J ends lost 7 bases and 7 bases, in that order; junction bases with no gene match: 9. CDR3 DNA sequence: TGCAGCGCTAGACAGGGTTTATTTGGCTACACCTTC. Amino acid sequence: CSARQGLFGYTF.

This chain connects TRBV7-9 to TRBJ1-2, with D possibly matching TRBD1 (6 bases). The CDR3 consists of 13 residues. The germline V and J ends were trimmed by 7 bases and 6 bases, with 15 bases remaining between them. Germline V CDR1 and CDR2: SEHNR, FQNEAQ (reference sequence). For the CDR3, the DNA is TGTGCCAGCACCCCGCTTGGGGGCCATGGCTACACCTTC. Translation gives CASTPLGGHGYTF.

This clonotype was detected only once. The rearrangement joins TRBV11-2 to TRBJ1-1; the D gene is possibly TRBD1 (5 bases). The germline gives CDR1 SGHAT, CDR2 FQNNGV. Trimming removed 6 bases at V and 1 base at J, with 15 bases between. This CDR3 contains 15 residues. The CDR3 DNA follows: TGTGCCAGCAGTCTCCGCGGGGCGGGGAACACTGAAGCTTTCTTT. Residues: CASSLRGAGNTEAFF.

The chain has TRBV19 and TRBJ1-3; the match to TRBD1 covers 9 bases. J was trimmed by 8 bases and V by 7 bases; bases with no gene match: 6. Per the germline V gene, CDR1 is LNHDA and CDR2 is SQIVND (reference sequence). This CDR3 is 13 amino acids long. The DNA for the CDR3 is TGTGCCAGTATCAAGGGACAGGGATACACCATATATTTT. Translated, it gives CASIKGQGYTIYF.

This clonotype was observed many times. The chain is built from TRBV28 and TRBJ1-4; 8 bases fit TRBD1. The junction had 2 bases not matched to a gene; V was cut back by 6 bases and J by 2 bases. This CDR3 spans 14 amino acids. The germline CDR1 and CDR2 sequences are MDHEN and SYDVKM. The DNA of the CDR3 is TGTGCCAGCAGAGGGGACAGGACTAATGAAAAACTGTTTTTT. Protein sequence: CASRGDRTNEKLFF.

The chain couples TRBV9 to TRBJ2-2; perhaps TRBD2 as D (5 bases). V dropped 4 bases and J dropped 3 bases, with 19 bases sitting between them. Germline V gene lookup returns CDR1 SGDLS and CDR2 YYNGEE. The CDR3 totals 17 residues. CDR3 sequence reads: CASSPGIGYGYTGELFF. The CDR3 DNA sequence: TGTGCCAGCAGCCCCGGGATCGGCTATGGCTACACCGGGGAGCTGTTTTTT.

The chain combines TRBV19 with TRBJ1-2; D gene uncertain. Trimming took off 0 bases at V and 5 bases at J, with 4 bases between the two ends. Germline V lookup: CDR1 LNHDA, CDR2 SQIVND (reference sequence). The CDR3 sequence is 12 residues long. CDR3 sequence (DNA): TGTGCCAGTAGTATAGAAGGGTATGGCTACACCTTC. It specifies CASSIEGYGYTF.

This clonotype was picked up a small number of times. The rearrangement joins TRBV15 to TRBJ2-2; 9 bases map to TRBD2. This CDR3 comprises 17 residues. CDR1 and CDR2 from the germline V gene are LNHNV and YYDKDF (reference sequence). Germline trimming cut 2 bases from V and 3 bases from J; bases unmatched to any gene: 7. The CDR3 DNA sequence: TGTGCCACCAGCAGATCGCGGCGCGGGAGGGACACCGGGGAGCTGTTTTTT. It encodes CATSRSRRGRDTGELFF.

This clonotype was recorded many times. The genes are TRBV29-1 and TRBJ2-7; TRBD1 agrees at 8 bases. Trimming took 5 bases from V and 6 from J; bases not matched to a gene: 6. The CDR3 has 12 residues. Germline CDR1 and CDR2: SQVTM and ANQGSEA. Here the CDR3 DNA reads TGCAGCGTTTGGGCAGGGGGCAGCGAGCAGTACTTC. Its translation is CSVWAGGSEQYF.